This is a list of T cell receptor beta chains from one sample in a study of blood T cells in healthy people across ages. TCRdb fed the 5' RACE reads into MiXCR, producing one record per CDR3 protein. Here the sample spans some 1,000,000 distinct CDR3 sequences, 20% to 25% being singletons. The same data also went into a second study, on T cells of mothers and their children.

The source material was blood. The receptors shown here come from a girl under 10 years old in good health. CDR3s include the opening cysteine and the closing phenylalanine or tryptophan. Each record gives: V gene, D gene, clone size, J gene, CDR3 DNA, CDR3 protein. The D gene is left open where the match is weak. Rows may omit the clone size; those that give it use once, few, many or a size class.

>TRBV25-1|TRBD2|NA|TRBJ2-7
TGTGCCAGCAGTGAATATGGGGGGGGACCCTGGAAGGAGCAGTACTTC
CASSEYGGGPWKEQYF
>TRBV12-5|NA|few|TRBJ2-7
TGTGCTAGTGCTTTGGGACGCTTCTACGAGCAGTACTTC
CASALGRFYEQYF
>TRBV12-3/TRBV12-4|TRBD1|few|TRBJ1-4
TGTGCCAGCATCTTTCAACTTGGGACAGCTGAAAAACTGTTTTTT
CASIFQLGTAEKLFF
>TRBV15|NA|NA|TRBJ2-3
TGTGCCACCAGCAGAGAGTTAGCCCCCGCCCAGGATTTT
CATSRELAPAQDF
>TRBV11-2|TRBD1|NA|TRBJ1-2
TGTGCCAGCAGCTTCGAACAGGGGGGCTACACCTTC
CASSFEQGGYTF
>TRBV12-3/TRBV12-4|NA|once|TRBJ1-1
NA
CASSFLAGENTEAFF
>TRBV6-2/TRBV6-3|NA|NA|TRBJ2-2
TGTGCCATCGGGACCGGGGAGGCCAACACCGGGGAGCTGTTTTTT
CAIGTGEANTGELFF
>TRBV2|NA|few|TRBJ2-7
TGTGCCAGCAGTGGGGCCTACGGGGCCTACGAGCAGTACTTC
CASSGAYGAYEQYF
>TRBV12-3/TRBV12-4|NA|few|TRBJ2-1
TGTGCCAGCAGCGACCTCGGAGGGATCTCACCATACAATGAGCAGTTCTTC
CASSDLGGISPYNEQFF
>TRBV12-3/TRBV12-4|NA|NA|TRBJ2-1
TGTGCCAGCATGTCCGCTGGTACGGGGCACAATGAGCAGTTCTTC
CASMSAGTGHNEQFF
>TRBV7-9|NA|NA|TRBJ1-2
TGTGCCAGCGGCTTAGGGGGGATCTATGGCTACACCTTC
CASGLGGIYGYTF
>TRBV24-1|NA|few|TRBJ2-3
TGTGCCACCAGTGATTCGGTCAATACGCAGTATTTT
CATSDSVNTQYF
>TRBV7-6|NA|NA|TRBJ1-2
TGTGCCAGCACCCCCACAGGGAGAGAATTGGATGGCTACACCTTC
CASTPTGRELDGYTF
>TRBV7-9|NA|NA|TRBJ1-1
TGTGCCAGCAGCTTAGCGCTTGGGGGGAACACTGAAGCTTTCTTT
CASSLALGGNTEAFF
>TRBV21-1|NA|NA|TRBJ2-5
TGTGCCAGAAATAGCGGCCCCCGGGCGGAGACCCAGTACTTC
CARNSGPRAETQYF
>TRBV29-1|NA|NA|TRBJ2-7
TGCAGCGTCCGCGCTCCGAGCCCCTACGAGCAGTACTTC
CSVRAPSPYEQYF
>TRBV20-1|NA|NA|TRBJ2-1
TGCAGTGCTCCGGACGTCGAGCCTGAGCAGTTCTTC
CSAPDVEPEQFF
>TRBV5-6|NA|few|TRBJ2-5
TGTGCCAGCAGTTTGGGGTGGGGAGAGACCCAGTACTTC
CASSLGWGETQYF
>TRBV12-3/TRBV12-4|NA|few|TRBJ1-1
TGTGCCAGCGGTTTATCACAGGCGGTCGAAGCTTTCTTT
CASGLSQAVEAFF
>TRBV10-2|TRBD2|many|TRBJ2-3
TGCGCCAGCGAGGACGGGGCGGGAGGGCTCACAGATACGCAGTATTTT
CASEDGAGGLTDTQYF
>TRBV7-8|TRBD1|NA|TRBJ2-7
TGTGCCAGCAGCTATCCGCCGGACCGGGACAGTTCCTACGAGCAGTACTTC
CASSYPPDRDSSYEQYF
>TRBV5-1|TRBD2|few|TRBJ2-1
TGCGCCAGCAGCTCTTGGGGGGGAGCGAATGAGCAGTTCTTC
CASSSWGGANEQFF
>TRBV5-5|NA|NA|TRBJ1-1
TGTGCCAGCAGCTTGCTTGGACGTATGGCTGTGAACACTGAAGCTTTCTTT
CASSLLGRMAVNTEAFF
>TRBV25-1|TRBD1|NA|TRBJ1-4
TGTGCCAGCAGTGAAGAGTGGACAGGGGGCAAAAAACTGTTTTTT
CASSEEWTGGKKLFF
>TRBV5-1|NA|NA|TRBJ2-1
TGCGCCAGCAACCCGGGGACCGACAATGAGCAGTTCTTC
CASNPGTDNEQFF
>TRBV11-1|NA|few|TRBJ2-7
TGTGCCAGCAGCACCGTTACTAAGGACGAGCAGTACTTC
CASSTVTKDEQYF
>TRBV6-2/TRBV6-3|TRBD1|few|TRBJ2-1
TGTGCCAGCAGTAAACAGACAGGGATCAATGAGCAGTTCTTC
CASSKQTGINEQFF
>TRBV6-2/TRBV6-3|NA|NA|TRBJ2-5
TGTGCCAGCAGTCCCCTCAGGGGCCCCCTGCGGGAGACCCAGTACTTC
CASSPLRGPLRETQYF
>TRBV7-2|NA|many|TRBJ2-7
TGTGCCAGCAGCACTTCTCCGGGACAACCCTACGAGCAGTACTTC
CASSTSPGQPYEQYF
>TRBV11-1|NA|NA|TRBJ2-7
TGTGCCAGCAGCTTATCTCTCGAGCAGTACTTC
CASSLSLEQYF
>TRBV15|NA|NA|TRBJ2-5
TGTGCCACCAGCAGAGAAGGATTTGAGACCCAGTACTTC
CATSREGFETQYF
>TRBV7-2|NA|NA|TRBJ2-7
TGTGCCAGCAGCTCCTCCAGGGGTACTAACAACGAGCAGTGCTTC
CASSSSRGTNNEQCF
>TRBV7-2|NA|NA|TRBJ1-1
TGCGCCAGCAGCTTAGTCGGGTCAGCATTAGAAGCTTTCTTT
CASSLVGSALEAFF
>TRBV7-7|NA|NA|TRBJ2-1
TGTGCTAGCAGCGAGCGACTAGGGGACGAGCAGTTCTTC
CASSERLGDEQFF
>TRBV29-1|TRBD1|few|TRBJ2-7
TGCAGCGTCACGGATGGGACAGGGACACCCTACGAGCAGTACTTC
CSVTDGTGTPYEQYF
>TRBV19|TRBD2|few|TRBJ2-1
TGTGCCAGTCTAGCGAGCGGGGGGGTTCACAATGAGCAGTTCTTC
CASLASGGVHNEQFF
>TRBV29-1|TRBD2|NA|TRBJ2-3
TGCAGCGTTTCAAGCGGGGGATTCACAGATACGCAGTATTTT
CSVSSGGFTDTQYF
>TRBV7-3|NA|NA|TRBJ2-3
TGTGCCAGCAGCTCCCTTGGGGGGGGCGCAGATACGCAGTATTTT
CASSSLGGGADTQYF
>TRBV7-9|NA|NA|TRBJ1-1
TGTGCCAGCAGCTTAAATCCGTGGGCGGCAGCTTTCTTT
CASSLNPWAAAFF
>TRBV2|NA|few|TRBJ1-2
TGTGCCAGCCGAGGCGGAGGGGACGGCTACACCTTC
CASRGGGDGYTF
>TRBV25-1|TRBD2|NA|TRBJ2-3
TGTGCCAGCAGTTCGGGACTAGCGGGGACTCGGGATACGCAGTATTTT
CASSSGLAGTRDTQYF
>TRBV29-1|NA|NA|TRBJ1-2
TGCAGCGTTGAGATCCCATGGTTGTATGGCTACACCTTC
CSVEIPWLYGYTF
>TRBV7-2|TRBD1|NA|TRBJ2-1
TGTGCCAGCAGCCGGGACAGGATCAACGAGCAGTTCTTC
CASSRDRINEQFF
>TRBV5-1|NA|few|TRBJ2-3
TGCGCCAGCAGCTTGGGCGGCTTCCTCACACCCACAGATACGCAGTATTTT
CASSLGGFLTPTDTQYF
>TRBV19|NA|NA|TRBJ2-1
TGCGCCAGCAGCCCCCCCTCTAATGAGCAGTTCTTC
CASSPPSNEQFF
>TRBV19|NA|NA|TRBJ1-4
TGTGCCAGTAGTATTACAGAGGATAGTGAAAAACTGTTTTTT
CASSITEDSEKLFF
>TRBV29-1|TRBD1|few|TRBJ1-2
TGCAGCGCCGTGGGACAGGCAGGTGGCTACACCTTC
CSAVGQAGGYTF
>TRBV15|NA|NA|TRBJ1-3
TGTGCCACCAGCAGAGAGGACCTTGATAGCCGCTCTGGAAACACCATATATTTT
CATSREDLDSRSGNTIYF
>TRBV4-3|NA|few|TRBJ2-4
TGCGCCAGCAGCCAAGATCGGGCTTCTATCGGGGCAAACATTCAGTACTTC
CASSQDRASIGANIQYF
>TRBV11-2|NA|few|TRBJ2-1
TGTGCCAGCAGCTTAGTAGGCGGCAGCTCTAGCTCCTACAATGAGCAGTTCTTC
CASSLVGGSSSSYNEQFF
>TRBV20-1|TRBD2|NA|TRBJ2-5
TGCAGTGCTAGAGTGGGACTAGCGGGACCCCAGTACTTC
CSARVGLAGPQYF
>TRBV4-1|NA|few|TRBJ2-1
TGCGCCAGCAGCCTATTTCGAAACCTCGGGTACAATGAGCAGTTCTTC
CASSLFRNLGYNEQFF
>TRBV29-1|NA|NA|TRBJ1-1
TGCAGCGTCGCGACAGGAGGGAACACTGAAGCTTTCTTT
CSVATGGNTEAFF
>TRBV6-2/TRBV6-3|NA|NA|TRBJ2-7
TGTGCCAGCAGTTACTCGGTTTGGTTGGACTCCTCCTACGAGCAGTACTTC
CASSYSVWLDSSYEQYF
>TRBV7-8|NA|many|TRBJ1-1
TGTGCCAGCAGCTTAGCACCGCAGAACACTGAAGCTTTCTTT
CASSLAPQNTEAFF
>TRBV20-1|TRBD2|few|TRBJ2-2
TGCAGTGCTAGAAGTGGGCCGGGACTAGCGGGAGTTTTGGGTACCGGGGAGCTGTTTTTT
CSARSGPGLAGVLGTGELFF
>TRBV28|TRBD1|few|TRBJ1-1
TGTGCCAGCAGCCTGACTCCCCAGGGGGCTATGAACACTGAAGCTTTCTTT
CASSLTPQGAMNTEAFF
>TRBV11-3|NA|few|TRBJ1-6
TGTGCCAGCAGCTTATACAGGGTAGAATCACCCCTCCACTTT
CASSLYRVESPLHF
>TRBV28|NA|NA|TRBJ1-4
TGTGCCAGCAGCCCACCAACATTCGGGGAGACGAATGAAAAACTGTTTTTT
CASSPPTFGETNEKLFF
>TRBV20-1|NA|NA|TRBJ1-1
TGCAGTGCTAGAGATCAGTACACTGAAGCTTTCTTT
CSARDQYTEAFF